A selection of T cell receptor beta chains follows, all from one sample in a study of cytomegalovirus exposure and HLA in healthy donors. Profiling relied on immunoSEQ multiplex PCR, and the TCRdb table lists in-frame clones only, not all of them. The sample table sets out roughly 79,000 clones. The sequenced sample was PBMCs. These receptors were taken from a man aged 25 to 40 in good health and CMV-seronegative. CDR3s include the opening cysteine and the closing phenylalanine or tryptophan. A D gene is named only where the DNA matches it firmly.

J gene	V gene	D gene	CDR3 protein	CDR3 DNA
TRBJ2-5	TRBV7-7	.	CASSPRGQETQYF	TGTGCCAGCAGCCCCAGGGGCCAAGAGACCCAGTACTTC
TRBJ2-1	TRBV2	.	CASTAERASYNEQFF	TGTGCCAGCACCGCGGAGCGGGCATCCTACAATGAGCAGTTCTTC
TRBJ2-1	TRBV4-2	TRBD2	CASSQDGTTSGGRNEQFF	TGTGCCAGCAGCCAAGATGGGACCACTAGCGGGGGAAGGAATGAGCAGTTCTTC
TRBJ1-2	TRBV7-9	TRBD1	CASSSTGQGIYGYTF	TGTGCCAGCAGCTCGACGGGACAGGGCATCTATGGCTACACCTTC
TRBJ1-2	TRBV4-1	TRBD1	CASSRQGVGYGYTF	TGCGCCAGCAGCCGCCAGGGGGTTGGCTATGGCTACACCTTC
TRBJ2-1	TRBV11-3	TRBD2	CASSPGTSGRSNEQFF	TGTGCCAGCAGCCCGGGGACTAGCGGGAGGAGCAATGAGCAGTTCTTC
TRBJ2-5	TRBV10-1	.	CASSESFFRETQYF	TGCGCCAGCAGTGAGTCGTTTTTCCGAGAGACCCAGTACTTC
TRBJ2-1	TRBV20-1	TRBD2	CSALGGNEQFF	TGCAGTGCTCTCGGGGGGAATGAGCAGTTCTTC
TRBJ2-3	TRBV9	TRBD1	CASSLRQGYITDTQYF	TGTGCCAGCAGCTTGCGACAGGGTTATATCACAGATACGCAGTATTTT
TRBJ1-2	TRBV5-1	TRBD1	CASSLGSTGGLGGYTF	TGCGCCAGCAGCTTGGGGAGTACAGGGGGCCTTGGTGGCTACACCTTC
TRBJ1-2	TRBV7-2	TRBD1	CASSLWGQGTFGGGYTF	TGTGCCAGCAGCTTATGGGGACAGGGGACGTTCGGGGGAGGCTACACCTTC
TRBJ1-1	TRBV5-4	.	CASSQAGAGFEAFF	TGTGCCAGCAGCCAGGCGGGGGCTGGATTTGAAGCTTTCTTT
TRBJ2-5	TRBV20-1	.	CSAAGETQYF	TGCAGTGCTGCCGGAGAGACCCAGTACTTC
TRBJ1-1	TRBV25-1	.	CASTLMAEAFF	TGTGCCAGCACCCTCATGGCCGAAGCTTTCTTT
TRBJ2-5	TRBV9	.	CASSVGGGWETQYF	TGTGCCAGCAGCGTAGGGGGGGGCTGGGAGACCCAGTACTTC
TRBJ1-5	TRBV19	.	CASSQDRSNQPQHF	TGTGCCAGTAGTCAAGACAGGAGCAATCAGCCCCAGCATTTT
TRBJ2-6	TRBV6-5	.	CASKGGANVLTF	TGTGCCAGCAAGGGGGGGGCCAACGTCCTGACTTTC
TRBJ2-1	TRBV5-1	TRBD2	CASSLLTSGGDEQFF	TGCGCCAGCAGCCTCCTGACTAGCGGGGGGGATGAGCAGTTCTTC
TRBJ1-5	TRBV19	.	CASSRGRAPNQPQHF	TGTGCCAGTAGTAGGGGCAGGGCTCCCAATCAGCCCCAGCATTTT
TRBJ2-7	TRBV5-1	TRBD2	CASSKELAGESEQYF	TGCGCCAGCAGCAAGGAACTAGCGGGAGAATCCGAGCAGTACTTC
TRBJ1-5	TRBV7-6	TRBD1	CASSLGQGLGNQPQHF	TGTGCCAGCAGTTTGGGACAGGGGTTGGGCAATCAGCCCCAGCATTTT
TRBJ2-5	TRBV2	.	CASSENRETQYF	TGTGCCAGCAGTGAGAACAGAGAGACCCAGTACTTC
TRBJ2-2	TRBV28	.	CASSRGGELFF	TGTGCCAGCAGTCGAGGCGGGGAGCTGTTTTTT
TRBJ2-1	TRBV5-1	.	CASSLNSPIYNEQFF	TGCGCCAGCAGCTTGAATAGTCCGATATACAATGAGCAGTTCTTC
TRBJ2-5	TRBV4-2	.	CASSQQGLQETQYF	TGTGCCAGCAGTCAGCAGGGACTCCAAGAGACCCAGTACTTC
TRBJ1-5	TRBV7-9	TRBD1	CASSPLDRGSNQPQHF	TGTGCCAGCAGCCCCTTAGACAGGGGTAGCAATCAGCCCCAGCATTTT
TRBJ2-7	TRBV4-2	.	CASSQDRTGGEQYF	TGTGCCAGCAGCCAAGATCGTACAGGCGGCGAGCAGTACTTC
TRBJ2-1	TRBV7-3	.	CASSHGTNELSYNEQFF	TGTGCCAGCAGCCACGGGACAAACGAACTTTCCTACAATGAGCAGTTCTTC
TRBJ2-7	TRBV30	TRBD2	CAWSVVSDQVAGRQAYEQYF	TGTGCCTGGAGTGTAGTTTCCGACCAAGTAGCGGGACGACAGGCCTACGAGCAGTACTTC
TRBJ2-1	TRBV18	.	CASSPARDIQNEQFF	TGTGCCAGCTCACCAGCGCGGGATATACAAAATGAGCAGTTCTTC
TRBJ2-5	TRBV4-3	.	CASSLGFQETQYF	TGCGCCAGCAGCCTCGGGTTCCAAGAGACCCAGTACTTC
TRBJ2-7	TRBV5-1	.	CASSLVPAETYEQYF	TGCGCCAGCAGCTTGGTTCCAGCGGAGACCTACGAGCAGTACTTC
TRBJ1-2	TRBV7-9	.	CASSLGGHTGYTF	TGTGCCAGCAGCTTAGGCGGACATACTGGCTACACCTTC
TRBJ2-5	TRBV7-6	.	CASSLVAEETQYF	TGTGCCAGCAGCTTAGTAGCGGAAGAGACCCAGTACTTC
TRBJ2-3	TRBV6-5	.	CATRGWDTQYF	TGTGCCACTCGGGGGTGGGATACGCAGTATTTT
TRBJ2-5	TRBV10-3	TRBD1	CAISGGTGGILKETQYF	TGTGCCATCAGTGGTGGAACAGGGGGCATTTTAAAGGAGACCCAGTACTTC
TRBJ2-7	TRBV7-3	TRBD2	CASSLRLAGVSSYEQYF	TGTGCCAGCAGCTTAAGGCTAGCGGGAGTCAGCTCCTACGAGCAGTACTTC
TRBJ1-4	TRBV5-1	TRBD1	CASSDTGANEKLFF	TGCGCCAGCAGCGATACAGGGGCTAATGAAAAACTGTTTTTT
TRBJ2-1	TRBV12-5	.	CASGLALGYGPFF	TGTGCTAGTGGTTTGGCCCTTGGGTATGGGCCGTTCTTC
TRBJ1-3	TRBV5-5	.	CASSLKGYGGGHRTGNTIYF	TGTGCCAGCAGCTTGAAGGGTTACGGCGGGGGGCACCGGACTGGAAACACCATATATTTT
TRBJ1-5	TRBV5-4	.	CASSPTPGINQPQHF	TGTGCCAGCAGCCCCACCCCAGGGATCAATCAGCCCCAGCATTTT
TRBJ2-3	TRBV7-3	.	CASSLFPVDTQYF	TGTGCCAGCAGCTTATTTCCCGTAGATACGCAGTATTTT
TRBJ2-3	TRBV7-3	.	CASSSTPQGRDTQYF	TGTGCCAGCAGCTCCACCCCCCAGGGAAGAGATACGCAGTATTTT
TRBJ2-5	TRBV6-4	TRBD1	CASSENRGAETQYF	TGTGCCAGCAGTGAGAACAGGGGGGCAGAGACCCAGTACTTC
TRBJ1-2	TRBV4-1	.	CASSPGRNYGYTF	TGCGCCAGCAGCCCAGGGAGGAACTATGGCTACACCTTC
TRBJ2-7	TRBV11-2	.	CASSLNRDVQYF	TGTGCCAGCAGCTTGAACAGGGATGTTCAGTACTTC
TRBJ1-5	TRBV4-2	TRBD1	CASSQEGQGTWGSQPQHF	TGTGCCAGCAGCCAAGAGGGACAGGGGACGTGGGGCAGTCAGCCCCAGCATTTT
TRBJ2-5	TRBV11-3	.	CASSFSRQETQYF	TGTGCCAGCAGCTTCAGCAGGCAAGAGACCCAGTACTTC
TRBJ2-5	TRBV5-1	TRBD2	CASSLNPGGGEETQYF	TGCGCCAGCAGCCTTAACCCCGGGGGGGGAGAAGAGACCCAGTACTTC
TRBJ2-2	TRBV9	TRBD1	CASSATLGQGRNTGELFF	TGTGCCAGCAGCGCGACCTTGGGACAGGGGAGAAACACCGGGGAGCTGTTTTTT
TRBJ1-4	TRBV2	TRBD1	CATGTGFEKLFF	TGTGCCACTGGGACAGGGTTTGAAAAACTGTTTTTT
TRBJ2-1	TRBV7-2	.	CASSLARERNEQFF	TGTGCCAGCAGCTTAGCCCGGGAGAGGAATGAGCAGTTCTTC
TRBJ2-1	TRBV29-1	.	CSVDQRLNEQFF	TGCAGCGTTGATCAGCGGCTCAATGAGCAGTTCTTC
TRBJ1-2	TRBV27	TRBD1	CASRHRDRVAGYTF	TGTGCCAGCAGACACCGGGACAGGGTAGCTGGCTACACCTTC
TRBJ1-2	TRBV19	TRBD1	CASTPEGTDGYGYTF	TGTGCCAGTACCCCTGAAGGGACAGACGGCTATGGCTACACCTTC
TRBJ2-2	TRBV4-3	.	CASSQDSGGPGELFF	TGCGCCAGCAGCCAAGATAGCGGCGGGCCCGGGGAGCTGTTTTTT
TRBJ2-3	TRBV7-3	.	CASSQSPGRTDTQYF	TGTGCCAGCAGCCAGTCGCCGGGTAGGACAGATACGCAGTATTTT
TRBJ2-7	TRBV2	.	CASNRAGAYEQYF	TGTGCCAGCAACAGGGCTGGTGCCTACGAGCAGTACTTC
TRBJ1-2	TRBV5-6	TRBD1	CASSGISGTGEYGYTF	TGTGCCAGCAGCGGAATATCCGGGACAGGGGAGTATGGCTACACCTTC